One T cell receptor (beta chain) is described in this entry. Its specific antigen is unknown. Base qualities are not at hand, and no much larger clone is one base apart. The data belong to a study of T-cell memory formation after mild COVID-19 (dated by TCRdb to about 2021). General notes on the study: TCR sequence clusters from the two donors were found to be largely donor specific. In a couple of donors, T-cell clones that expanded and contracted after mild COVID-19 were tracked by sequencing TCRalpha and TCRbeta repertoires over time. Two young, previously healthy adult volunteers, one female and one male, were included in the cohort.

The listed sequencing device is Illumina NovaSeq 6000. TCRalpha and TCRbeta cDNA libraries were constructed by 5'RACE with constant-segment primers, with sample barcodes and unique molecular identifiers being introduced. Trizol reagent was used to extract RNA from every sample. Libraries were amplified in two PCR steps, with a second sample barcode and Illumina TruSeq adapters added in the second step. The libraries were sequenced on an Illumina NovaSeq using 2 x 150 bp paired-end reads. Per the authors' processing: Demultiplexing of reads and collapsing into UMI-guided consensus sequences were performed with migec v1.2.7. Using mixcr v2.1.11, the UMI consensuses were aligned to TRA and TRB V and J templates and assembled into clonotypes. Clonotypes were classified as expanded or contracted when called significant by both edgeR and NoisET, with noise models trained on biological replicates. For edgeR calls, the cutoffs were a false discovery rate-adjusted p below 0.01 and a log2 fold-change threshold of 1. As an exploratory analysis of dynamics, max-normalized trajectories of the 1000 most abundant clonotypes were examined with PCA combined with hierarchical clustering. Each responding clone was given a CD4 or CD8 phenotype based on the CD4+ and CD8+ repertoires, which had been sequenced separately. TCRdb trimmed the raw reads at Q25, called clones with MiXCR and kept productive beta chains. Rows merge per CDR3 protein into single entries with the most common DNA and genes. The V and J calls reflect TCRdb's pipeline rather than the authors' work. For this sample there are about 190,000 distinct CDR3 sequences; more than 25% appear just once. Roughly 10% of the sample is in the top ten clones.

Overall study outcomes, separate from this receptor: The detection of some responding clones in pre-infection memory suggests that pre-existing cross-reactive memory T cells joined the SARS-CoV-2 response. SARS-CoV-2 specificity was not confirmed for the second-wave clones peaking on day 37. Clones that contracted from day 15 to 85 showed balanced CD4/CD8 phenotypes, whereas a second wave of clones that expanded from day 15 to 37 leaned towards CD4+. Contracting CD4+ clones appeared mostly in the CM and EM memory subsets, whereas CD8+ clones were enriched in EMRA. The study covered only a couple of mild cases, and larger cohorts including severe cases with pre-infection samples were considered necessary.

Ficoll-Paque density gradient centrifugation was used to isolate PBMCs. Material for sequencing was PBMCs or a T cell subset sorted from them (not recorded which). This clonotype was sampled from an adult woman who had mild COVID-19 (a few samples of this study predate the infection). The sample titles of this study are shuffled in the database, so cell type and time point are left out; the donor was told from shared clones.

The encoded CDR3 is CASTPDTDTQYF. Read as DNA, the sequence is TGTGCCAGCACCCCAGACACAGATACGCAGTATTTT. This sequence uses TRBV7-9 and TRBJ2-3; a confident D gene designation cannot be given. The trim is 7 bases for V and 2 bases for J, with a gap of 7 bases between the germline ends. Sequences SEHNR (CDR1) and FQNEAQ (CDR2) are obtained from the germline V gene (reference sequence). Counted from cysteine to phenylalanine, this CDR3 has 12 amino acids. The read is trimmed to its CDR3 DNA, 36 bases read in frame from base 1.